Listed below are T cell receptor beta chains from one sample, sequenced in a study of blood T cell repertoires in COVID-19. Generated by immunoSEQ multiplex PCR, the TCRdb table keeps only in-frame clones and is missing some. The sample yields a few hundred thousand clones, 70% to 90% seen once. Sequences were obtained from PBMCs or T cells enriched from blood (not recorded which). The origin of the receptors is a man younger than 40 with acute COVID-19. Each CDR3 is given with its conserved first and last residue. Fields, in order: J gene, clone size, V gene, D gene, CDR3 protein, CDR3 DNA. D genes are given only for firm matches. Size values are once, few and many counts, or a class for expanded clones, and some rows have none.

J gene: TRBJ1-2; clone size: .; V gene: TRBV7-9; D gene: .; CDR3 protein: CASSLRSDRATF; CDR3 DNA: TGTGCCAGCAGCTTGAGATCGGACAGAGCCACCTTC
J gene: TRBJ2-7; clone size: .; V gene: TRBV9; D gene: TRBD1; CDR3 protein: CASSPRTGGGYEQYF; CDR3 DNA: TGTGCCAGCAGCCCCCGGACAGGGGGCGGGTACGAGCAGTACTTC
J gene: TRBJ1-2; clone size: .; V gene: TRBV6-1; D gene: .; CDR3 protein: CASSEQGTYGYTF; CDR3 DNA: TGTGCCAGCAGTGAACAGGGTACCTATGGCTACACCTTC
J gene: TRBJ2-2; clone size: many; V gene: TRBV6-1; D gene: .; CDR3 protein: CASSAQRVPEAGELFF; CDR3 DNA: TGTGCCAGCAGTGCCCAGCGAGTCCCCGAGGCCGGGGAGCTGTTTTTT
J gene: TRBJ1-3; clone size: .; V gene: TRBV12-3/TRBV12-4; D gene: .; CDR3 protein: CASSFSAGNTIYF; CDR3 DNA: TGTGCCAGCAGTTTTTCTGCTGGAAACACCATATATTTT
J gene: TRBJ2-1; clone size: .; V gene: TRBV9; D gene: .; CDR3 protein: CASSPPPQGQDSNEQFF; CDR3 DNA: TGTGCCAGCAGCCCCCCCCCACAGGGCCAGGATAGTAATGAGCAGTTCTTC
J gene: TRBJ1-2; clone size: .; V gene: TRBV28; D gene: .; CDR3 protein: CASSSDRQKNYGYTF; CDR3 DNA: TGTGCCAGCAGTTCTGACAGGCAAAAAAACTATGGCTACACCTTC
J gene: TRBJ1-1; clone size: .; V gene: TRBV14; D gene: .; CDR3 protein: CASSPQGGRTEAFF; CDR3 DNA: TGTGCCAGCAGCCCACAGGGAGGGAGGACTGAAGCTTTCTTT
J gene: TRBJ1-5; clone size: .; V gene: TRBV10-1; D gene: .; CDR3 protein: CASSPQSNQPQHF; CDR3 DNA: TGCGCCAGCAGCCCCCAAAGCAATCAGCCCCAGCATTTT
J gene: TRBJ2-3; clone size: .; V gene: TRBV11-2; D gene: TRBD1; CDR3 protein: CASSFDRGRSDTQYF; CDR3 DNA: TGTGCCAGCAGCTTCGACAGGGGCAGGAGTGATACGCAGTATTTT
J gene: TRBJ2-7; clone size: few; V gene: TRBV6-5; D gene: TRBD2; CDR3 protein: CASRGEGLYEQYF; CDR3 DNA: TGTGCCAGCAGGGGGGAGGGGCTCTACGAGCAGTACTTC
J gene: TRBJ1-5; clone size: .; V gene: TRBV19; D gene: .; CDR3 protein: CASSISQGRQPQHF; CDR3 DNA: TGTGCCAGTAGTATTTCCCAGGGAAGACAGCCCCAGCATTTT
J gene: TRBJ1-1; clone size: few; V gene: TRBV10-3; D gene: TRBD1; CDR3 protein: CAMSRDRPTNTEAFF; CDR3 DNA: TGTGCCATGTCCCGGGACAGGCCCACGAACACTGAAGCTTTCTTT
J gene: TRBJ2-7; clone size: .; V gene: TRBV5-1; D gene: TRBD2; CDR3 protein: CASSLAMSGESSYEQYF; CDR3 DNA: TGCGCCAGCAGCTTGGCCATGAGCGGGGAGAGCTCCTACGAGCAGTACTTC
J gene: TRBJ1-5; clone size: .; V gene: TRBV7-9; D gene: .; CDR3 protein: CASSATGSGDNQPQHF; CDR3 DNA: TGTGCCAGCAGCGCAACGGGTTCAGGGGATAATCAGCCCCAGCATTTT
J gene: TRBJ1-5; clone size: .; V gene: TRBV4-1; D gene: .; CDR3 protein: CASSKDRGSNQPQHF; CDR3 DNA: TGCGCCAGCAGCAAAGACCGGGGTAGCAATCAGCCCCAGCATTTT
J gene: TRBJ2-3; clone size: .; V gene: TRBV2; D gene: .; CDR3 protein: CASSGQGNADTQYF; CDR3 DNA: TGTGCCAGCAGTGGGCAGGGTAACGCAGATACGCAGTATTTT
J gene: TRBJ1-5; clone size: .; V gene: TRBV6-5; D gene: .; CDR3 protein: CASAGVRGGNQPQHF; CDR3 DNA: TGTGCCAGCGCGGGGGTCAGGGGAGGCAATCAGCCCCAGCATTTT
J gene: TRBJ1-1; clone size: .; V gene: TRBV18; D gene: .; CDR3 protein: CASSPPLIRQRGSEAFF; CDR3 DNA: TGTGCCAGCTCACCACCGCTGATAAGACAACGGGGAAGTGAAGCTTTCTTT
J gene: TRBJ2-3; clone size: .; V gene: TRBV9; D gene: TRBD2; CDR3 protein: CASSASSGGVASQYF; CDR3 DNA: TGTGCCAGCAGCGCGTCTAGCGGGGGGGTCGCATCGCAGTATTTT
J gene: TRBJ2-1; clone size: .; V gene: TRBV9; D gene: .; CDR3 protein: CASSVALGNEQFF; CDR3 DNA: TGTGCCAGCAGCGTAGCACTAGGCAATGAGCAGTTCTTC
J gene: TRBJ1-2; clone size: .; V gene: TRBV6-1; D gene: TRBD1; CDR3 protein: CASSKGQGRSNYGYTF; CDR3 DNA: TGTGCCAGCAGTAAAGGACAGGGCAGGTCTAACTATGGCTACACCTTC
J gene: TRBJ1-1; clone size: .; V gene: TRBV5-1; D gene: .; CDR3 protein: CASSLWGETEAFF; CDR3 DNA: TGCGCCAGCAGCTTGTGGGGGGAAACTGAAGCTTTCTTT
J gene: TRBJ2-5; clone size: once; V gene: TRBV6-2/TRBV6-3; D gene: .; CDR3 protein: CASSSGGLRMGTQYF; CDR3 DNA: TGTGCCAGCAGTTCCGGGGGGCTGCGGATGGGGACCCAGTACTTC
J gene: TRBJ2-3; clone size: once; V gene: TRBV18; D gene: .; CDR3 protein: CASSLDSLFTQYF; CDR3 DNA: TGTGCCAGCTCCCTTGACAGCCTGTTTACGCAGTATTTT
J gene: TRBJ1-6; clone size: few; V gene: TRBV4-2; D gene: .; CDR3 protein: CASSQDYQYNSPLHF; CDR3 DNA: TGTGCCAGCAGCCAAGATTATCAGTATAATTCACCCCTCCACTTT
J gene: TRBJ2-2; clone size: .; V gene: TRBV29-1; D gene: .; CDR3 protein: CSTQGTTYTGELFF; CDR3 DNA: TGCAGCACTCAGGGGACTACCTACACCGGGGAGCTGTTTTTT
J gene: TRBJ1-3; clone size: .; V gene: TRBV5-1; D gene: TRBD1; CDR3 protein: CASSLAPGGTGNTIYF; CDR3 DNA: TGCGCCAGCAGCTTGGCCCCAGGGGGAACAGGAAACACCATATATTTT
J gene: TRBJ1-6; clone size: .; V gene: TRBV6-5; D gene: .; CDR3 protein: CASSPTERNSPLHF; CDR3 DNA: TGTGCCAGCAGTCCTACGGAGAGAAATTCACCCCTCCACTTT
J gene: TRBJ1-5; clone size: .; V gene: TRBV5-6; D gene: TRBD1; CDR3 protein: CASRKQGTQPQHF; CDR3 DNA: TGTGCCAGCAGGAAACAGGGGACACAGCCCCAGCATTTT
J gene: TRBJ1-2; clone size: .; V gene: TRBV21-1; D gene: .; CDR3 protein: CASSKAGRQRRAQKNNYGYTF; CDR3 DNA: TGTGCCAGCAGCAAAGCTGGTAGGCAGCGAAGAGCCCAAAAAAACAACTATGGCTACACCTTC
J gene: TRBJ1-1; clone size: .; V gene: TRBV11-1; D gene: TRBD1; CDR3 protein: CASSLRGTALEAFF; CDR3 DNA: TGTGCCAGCAGCTTGAGAGGGACAGCACTCGAAGCTTTCTTT
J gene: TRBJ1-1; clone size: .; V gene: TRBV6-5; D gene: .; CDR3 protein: CASILGPRQAEAFF; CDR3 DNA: TGTGCCAGCATCCTGGGCCCCAGGCAAGCTGAAGCTTTCTTT
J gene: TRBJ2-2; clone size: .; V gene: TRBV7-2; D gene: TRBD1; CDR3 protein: CASSSDRSGHTGELFF; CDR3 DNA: TGTGCCAGCAGCTCGGACAGGTCGGGGCACACCGGGGAGCTGTTTTTT
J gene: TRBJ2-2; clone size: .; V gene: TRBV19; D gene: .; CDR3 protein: CASTTQGSNTGELFF; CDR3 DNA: TGTGCCAGTACCACACAGGGTTCTAACACCGGGGAGCTGTTTTTT
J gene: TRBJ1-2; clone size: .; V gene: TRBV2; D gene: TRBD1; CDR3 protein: CASSGRTGDVYGYTF; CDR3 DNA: TGTGCCAGCAGTGGCCGGACAGGGGATGTCTATGGCTACACCTTC
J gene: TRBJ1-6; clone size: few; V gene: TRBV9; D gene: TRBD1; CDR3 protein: CASSVRDRGNSPLHF; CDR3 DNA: TGTGCCAGCAGCGTCCGGGACAGGGGTAATTCACCCCTCCACTTT
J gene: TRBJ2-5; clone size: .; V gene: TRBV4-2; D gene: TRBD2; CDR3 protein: CASSQETERAGGLYF; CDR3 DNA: TGTGCCAGCAGCCAAGAAACGGAGCGAGCGGGGGGACTGTACTTC
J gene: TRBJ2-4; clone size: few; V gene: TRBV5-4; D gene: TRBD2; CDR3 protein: CASSLGGGAGAKNIQYF; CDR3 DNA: TGTGCCAGCAGCTTAGGCGGGGGGGCGGGTGCCAAAAACATTCAGTACTTC
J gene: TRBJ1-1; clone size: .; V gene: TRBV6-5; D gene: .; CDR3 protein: CASRPRVNTEAFF; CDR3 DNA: TGTGCCAGCAGACCCAGGGTGAACACTGAAGCTTTCTTT
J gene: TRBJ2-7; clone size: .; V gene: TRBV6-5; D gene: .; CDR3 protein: CASPCPNEQYF; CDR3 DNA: TGTGCCAGCCCCTGCCCTAACGAGCAGTACTTC
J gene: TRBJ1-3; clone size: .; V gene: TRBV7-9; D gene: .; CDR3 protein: CASRGRDPSGNTIYF; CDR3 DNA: TGTGCCAGCAGGGGGAGGGACCCCTCTGGAAACACCATATATTTT
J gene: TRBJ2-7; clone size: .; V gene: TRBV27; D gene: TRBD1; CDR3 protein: CASSRKQGSSSYEQYF; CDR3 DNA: TGTGCCAGCAGCCGAAAACAGGGGTCATCCTCCTACGAGCAGTACTTC
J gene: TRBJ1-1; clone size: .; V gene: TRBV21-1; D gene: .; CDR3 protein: CASSKESGNTEAFF; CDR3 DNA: TGTGCCAGCAGCAAAGAGTCCGGGAACACTGAAGCTTTCTTT
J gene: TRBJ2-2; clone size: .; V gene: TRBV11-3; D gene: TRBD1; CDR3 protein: CASSPPGGTGELFF; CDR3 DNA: TGTGCCAGCAGCCCCCCAGGGGGCACCGGGGAGCTGTTTTTT
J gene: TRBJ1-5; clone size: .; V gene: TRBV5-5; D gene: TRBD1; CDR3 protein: CASSSLLSDRVVNQPQHF; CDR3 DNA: TGTGCCAGCTCCTCACTGTTGTCGGACAGGGTGGTTAATCAGCCCCAGCATTTT
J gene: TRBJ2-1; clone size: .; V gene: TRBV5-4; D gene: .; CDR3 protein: CASNRQGGNEQFF; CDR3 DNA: TGTGCCAGCAACCGTCAGGGAGGCAATGAGCAGTTCTTC
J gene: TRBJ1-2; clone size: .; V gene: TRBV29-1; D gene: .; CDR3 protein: CSVEDGSGGFNYGYTF; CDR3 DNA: TGCAGCGTTGAAGACGGAAGCGGGGGGTTTAACTATGGCTACACCTTC
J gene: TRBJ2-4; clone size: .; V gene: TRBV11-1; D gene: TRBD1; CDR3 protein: CASSLRDRRGNIQYF; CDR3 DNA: TGTGCCAGCAGCTTAAGGGACAGGCGGGGAAACATTCAGTACTTC
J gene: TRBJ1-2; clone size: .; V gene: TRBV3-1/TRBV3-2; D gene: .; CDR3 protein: CASSHRVVGGYGYTF; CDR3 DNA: TGTGCCAGCAGCCACCGGGTCGTAGGGGGCTATGGCTACACCTTC
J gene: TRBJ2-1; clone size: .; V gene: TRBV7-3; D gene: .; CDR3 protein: CASSSTAGVYNEQFF; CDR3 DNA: TGTGCCAGCAGCTCAACAGCCGGGGTGTACAATGAGCAGTTCTTC
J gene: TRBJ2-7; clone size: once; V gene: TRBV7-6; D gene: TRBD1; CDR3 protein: CASSVKSGTGLWIEQYF; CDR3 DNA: TGTGCCAGCAGCGTGAAGTCGGGGACAGGCCTATGGATCGAGCAGTACTTC
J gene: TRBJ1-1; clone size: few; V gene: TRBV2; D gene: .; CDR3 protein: CASTEVYSNTEAFF; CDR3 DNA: TGTGCCAGCACTGAGGTTTACTCGAACACTGAAGCTTTCTTT
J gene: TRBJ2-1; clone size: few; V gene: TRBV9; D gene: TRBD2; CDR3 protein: CASSAQPLTSGGANEQFF; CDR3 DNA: TGTGCCAGCAGCGCCCAACCCCTCACTAGCGGGGGGGCTAATGAGCAGTTCTTC
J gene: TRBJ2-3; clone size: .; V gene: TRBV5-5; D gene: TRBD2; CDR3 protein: CASSFGAGTDTQYF; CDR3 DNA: TGTGCCAGCAGCTTCGGAGCGGGAACAGATACGCAGTATTTT